Each of the 14 T cell receptor beta chains below was sequenced from the same sample in a study of cytomegalovirus exposure and HLA in healthy donors. Primers: 60 Vbeta forward and 13 Jbeta reverse. Clones were sequenced by immunoSEQ multiplex PCR, and TCRdb holds only the in-frame ones, with some missing. The sample carries over 150,000 clones, 75% to 90% recorded once. The sample was PBMCs. These receptors originate from a male donor in good health and CMV-seronegative.

This sequence joins TRBV6-1 and TRBJ1-6; 7 nucleotides match TRBD1. Germline values: CDR1 MNHNS, CDR2 SASEGT. The J segment lost 8 bases and the V segment lost 1 base, leaving 5 bases of the junction unmatched. The CDR3 is 15 amino acids. The CDR3 protein is CASSEGGTDYSPLHF. The CDR3, as DNA: TGTGCCAGCAGTGAAGGGGGGACAGACTATTCACCCCTCCACTTT.

This clone was seen more than once but under ten times. This chain connects TRBV4-1 to TRBJ2-7; a weak D match, TRBD2 (6 bases). CDR1 is MGHRA and CDR2 is YSYEKL in the germline V gene. This CDR3 has 14 residues. V shed 3 bases and J shed 7 bases, with 16 bases lying between them. CDR3 sequence: CASSQGLRSGEQYF. CDR3 in DNA: TGCGCCAGCAGCCAGGGACTCCGTTCTGGGGAGCAGTACTTC.

The chain links TRBV20-1 to TRBJ1-1; no firm D call. Germline CDR1 reads DFQATT; CDR2 reads SNEGSKA (reference sequence). The CDR3 length is 11 residues. The V end lost 5 bases, the J end lost 4 bases, and 8 bases lay between the germline ends. As DNA, the CDR3 is TGCAGTGCTTGGCACAGCACTGAAGCTTTCTTT. Translation gives CSAWHSTEAFF.

The rearrangement uses TRBV5-6 and TRBJ2-1, with 10 bases matching TRBD1. The V and J ends lost 7 bases and 4 bases, in that order; junction bases with no gene match: 2. The CDR3 has 13 residues. Per germline, CDR1 SGHDT and CDR2 YYEEEE. CDR3 protein: CASRDRGYNEQFF. The CDR3 bases are TGTGCCAGCCGGGACAGGGGTTACAATGAGCAGTTCTTC. Full variable domain (missing parts from reference TRBV5-6 and TRBJ2-1): DAGVTQSPTHLIKTRGQQVTLRCSPKSGHDTVSWYQQALGQGPQFIFQYYEEEERQRGNFPDRFSGHQFPNYSSELNVNALLLGDSALYLCASRDRGYNEQFFGPGTRLTVL.

A few counts support this clone. V usage is TRBV15 and J usage is TRBJ2-1; D might be TRBD2 (6 bases). The germline CDR1 and CDR2 sequences are LNHNV and YYDKDF (reference sequence). Trimming shortened V by 4 bases and J by 3 bases, and 16 bases separated the two germline ends. The CDR3 consists of 16 residues. This chain's CDR3 is CATSIDRDSSYNEQFF. The CDR3 DNA is TGTGCCACCAGCATTGACCGGGACTCGAGCTACAATGAGCAGTTCTTC.

Comment on this clone: This specimen includes other DNA sequences encoding the same CDR3. The chain employs TRBV5-1 and TRBJ1-1; weak D call: TRBD1 (6 bases). The V gene's germline CDR1 is SGHRS and CDR2 YFSETQ. The V end lost 2 bases, the J end lost 1 base, and 6 bases lay between the germline ends. CDR3 length: 13 residues. The CDR3 coding sequence is TGCGCCAGCAGCTTACAGGGGAACACTGAAGCTTTCTTT. Its protein is CASSLQGNTEAFF.

The V call is TRBV5-4, the J call TRBJ1-4; 7 bases are a match to TRBD1. CDR3 length: 14 amino acids. Germline CDR1 and CDR2: SGHNT and YYREEE (reference sequence). V shed 3 bases, J shed 4 bases, and the junction held 3 bases outside the gene matches. CDR3 amino acids: CASSSDRFNEKLFF. CDR3 sequence (DNA): TGTGCCAGCAGCTCGGACAGGTTTAATGAAAAACTGTTTTTT.

The CDR3, as DNA: TGTGCCAGCAGCTTGGCCTTGGACAGCGGCTACACCTTC. It encodes CASSLALDSGYTF. This rearrangement joins TRBV5-6 to TRBJ1-2, with D maybe TRBD1 (6 bases). Germline assignment: CDR1 SGHDT and CDR2 YYEEEE. With 0 bases removed from V and 8 bases from J, the gap between germline ends came to 11 bases. This CDR3 comprises 13 residues.

The chain has TRBV7-2 and TRBJ1-4; 8 bases map to TRBD1. Germline V gene lookup returns CDR1 SGHTA and CDR2 FQGNSA. The CDR3 runs 16 residues. J gave up 8 bases and V 1 base, and 9 bases lay outside the gene matches. CDR3 amino acids: CASSLDSGQASEKLFF. The CDR3 DNA reads TGTGCCAGCAGCTTAGACTCGGGACAGGCCTCGGAAAAACTGTTTTTT.

The V gene is TRBV10-3, the J gene TRBJ1-2; D possibly corresponds to TRBD1 (6 bases). Per the germline V gene, CDR1 is ENHRY and CDR2 is SYGVKD. V was clipped by 4 bases and J by 4 bases, with 16 bases between them. The CDR3 loop spans 15 amino acids. The CDR3 nucleotides are TGTGCCATCAGTGGATCACAGGGCCCCGGCTATGGCTACACCTTC. Its protein is CAISGSQGPGYGYTF.

The CDR3 DNA sequence: TGTGCCAGCAGTCCCGGGACAGCCAATGAGCAGTTCTTC. Amino acids: CASSPGTANEQFF. The gene calls are TRBV27 and TRBJ2-1, with 7 nucleotides matching TRBD1. Germline V gene sequence: CDR1 MNHEY, CDR2 SMNVEV (reference sequence). V lost 5 bases, J lost 6 bases, and 4 bases stayed unmatched. This CDR3 region has 13 residues.

This chain joins TRBV29-1 and TRBJ1-2; D unresolved. The germline CDR1 and CDR2 sequences are SQVTM and ANQGSEA. The CDR3 sequence is 12 residues long. The ends were cut back, 3 bases at V and 4 bases at J, with 9 bases in the middle. The CDR3 coding sequence is TGCAGCGTTGAGTGGGGAGCCTATGGCTACACCTTC. It is translated as CSVEWGAYGYTF.

The chain employs TRBV27 and TRBJ2-7; a possible D gene is TRBD1 (6 bases). Germline V gene lookup returns CDR1 MNHEY and CDR2 SMNVEV (reference sequence). The CDR3 covers 14 residues. V was shortened by 1 base and J by 2 bases, with 9 bases between the two germline ends. The DNA of the CDR3 is TGTGCCAGCAGTTTATTAGAGGGGGCCTACGAGCAGTACTTC. Protein product: CASSLLEGAYEQYF.

The J gene is TRBJ2-3, the V gene TRBV25-1, with D perhaps TRBD2 (6 bases). Germline V gives CDR1 MGHDK, CDR2 SYGVNS. V gave up 6 bases and J gave up 1 base, with 8 bases separating them. There are 13 residues in the CDR3. This chain's CDR3 is CASSGGGTDTQYF. CDR3 bases: TGTGCCAGCAGCGGGGGAGGCACAGATACGCAGTATTTT.